This TCR beta chain appears in the sequencing data of a study of Graves' ophthalmopathy and Graves' hyperthyroidism. TCR beta CDR3 regions were amplified from RNA transcripts. First-round RT-PCR employed HTBI primers, with a second-round multiplex PCR after it. Each CDR3 protein is one row after TCRdb ran MiXCR on the multiplex PCR reads. This table has a few hundred thousand distinct CDR3 sequences, about a sixth appearing once. This CDR3 is built from 14 residues. V shed 5 bases, J shed 6 bases, and the junction held 4 bases outside the gene matches. In germline, CDR1 is MNHEY, CDR2 SMNVEV (reference sequence). This clonotype showed up many times.

The origin of this receptor is an adult woman with stable Graves' hyperthyroidism. The V gene is TRBV27, the J gene TRBJ2-2, with TRBD1 matching 9 bases. The specimen was peripheral blood. Written as DNA, the CDR3 is TGTGCCAGCAGTCCAAGACAGGGGGCCGGGGAGCTGTTTTTT. This sequence encodes CASSPRQGAGELFF.